The T cell receptor beta chain described here comes from a study of control samples from healthy donors and cancer patients. The CDR3 length is 16 residues. The V end was cut by 7 bases, the J end by 1 base, with 19 bases between. CDR1 SNHLY and CDR2 FYNNEI come from the germline V gene. TCRdb's table, derived via immunoSEQ multiplex PCR, lists solely in-frame clones and lacks some. In the table there are some 100,000 clones, roughly 92% of which are singletons. The receptor was derived from a human donor in good health. The donor label of this sample is uncertain. The sequenced material came from blood. This chain links TRBV2 with TRBJ2-5; unclear D gene. CDR3 sequence reads: CASKTWATYPQETQYF. CDR3 nucleotides: TGTGCCAGCAAGACGTGGGCGACATACCCCCAAGAGACCCAGTACTTC. Based on the CDR3 plus reference TRBV2 and TRBJ2-5, the full variable domain is EPEVTQTPSHQVTQMGQEVILRCVPISNHLYFYWYRQILGQKVEFLVSFYNNEISEKSEIFDDQFSVERPDGSNFTLKIRSTKLEDSAMYFCASKTWATYPQETQYFGPGTRLLVL.